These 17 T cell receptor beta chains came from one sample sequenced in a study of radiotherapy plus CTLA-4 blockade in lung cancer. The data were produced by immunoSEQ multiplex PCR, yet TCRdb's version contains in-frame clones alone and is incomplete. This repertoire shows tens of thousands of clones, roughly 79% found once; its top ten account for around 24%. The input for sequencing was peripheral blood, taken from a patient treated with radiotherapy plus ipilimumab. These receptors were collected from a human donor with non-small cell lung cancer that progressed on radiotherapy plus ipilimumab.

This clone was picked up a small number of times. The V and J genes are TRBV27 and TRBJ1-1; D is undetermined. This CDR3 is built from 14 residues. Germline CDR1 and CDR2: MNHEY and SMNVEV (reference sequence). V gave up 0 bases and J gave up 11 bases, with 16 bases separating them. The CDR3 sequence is CASSLSSRAIGAFF. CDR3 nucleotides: TGTGCCAGCAGTTTATCGTCCCGGGCAATCGGGGCTTTCTTT.

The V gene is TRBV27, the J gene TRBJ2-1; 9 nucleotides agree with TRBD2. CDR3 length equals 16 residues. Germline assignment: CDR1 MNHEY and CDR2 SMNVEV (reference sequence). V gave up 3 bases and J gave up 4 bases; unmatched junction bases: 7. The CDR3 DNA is TGTGCCAGCAGTTTTTCTAGCGGGGACCTTTACAATGAGCAGTTCTTC. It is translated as CASSFSSGDLYNEQFF.

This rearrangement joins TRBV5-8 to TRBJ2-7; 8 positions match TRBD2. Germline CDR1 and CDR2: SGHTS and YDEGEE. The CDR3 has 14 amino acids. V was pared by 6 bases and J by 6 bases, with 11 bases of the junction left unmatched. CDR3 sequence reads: CASNNREGPLEQYF. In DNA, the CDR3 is TGTGCCAGCAATAACCGGGAGGGCCCCCTCGAGCAGTACTTC.

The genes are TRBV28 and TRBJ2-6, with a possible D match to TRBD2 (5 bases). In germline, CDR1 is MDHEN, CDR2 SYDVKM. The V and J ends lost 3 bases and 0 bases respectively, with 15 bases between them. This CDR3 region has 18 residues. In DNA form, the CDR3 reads TGTGCCAGCAGTTTCTCCGGGAAGGGCCTCTCTGGGGCCAACGTCCTGACTTTC. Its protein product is CASSFSGKGLSGANVLTF.

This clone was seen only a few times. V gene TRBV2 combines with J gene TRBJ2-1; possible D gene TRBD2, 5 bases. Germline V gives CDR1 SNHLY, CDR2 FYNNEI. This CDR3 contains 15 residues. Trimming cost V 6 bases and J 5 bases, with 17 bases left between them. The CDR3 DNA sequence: TGTGCCAGCAGGGCTACTAGTATGTTCAACAATGAGCAGTTCTTC. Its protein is CASRATSMFNNEQFF.

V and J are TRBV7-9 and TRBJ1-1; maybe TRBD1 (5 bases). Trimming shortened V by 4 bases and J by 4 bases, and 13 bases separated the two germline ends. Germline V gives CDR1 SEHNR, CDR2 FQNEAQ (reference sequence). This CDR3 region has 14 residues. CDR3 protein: CASSWDSASTEAFF. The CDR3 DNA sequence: TGTGCCAGCAGCTGGGACTCGGCGAGCACTGAAGCTTTCTTT.

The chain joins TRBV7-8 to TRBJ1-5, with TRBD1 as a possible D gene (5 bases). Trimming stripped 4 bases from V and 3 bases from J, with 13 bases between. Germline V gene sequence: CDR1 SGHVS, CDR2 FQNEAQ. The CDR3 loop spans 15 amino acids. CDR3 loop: CASSSGTDYNQPQHF. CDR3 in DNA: TGTGCCAGCAGCTCCGGGACGGATTACAATCAGCCCCAGCATTTT.

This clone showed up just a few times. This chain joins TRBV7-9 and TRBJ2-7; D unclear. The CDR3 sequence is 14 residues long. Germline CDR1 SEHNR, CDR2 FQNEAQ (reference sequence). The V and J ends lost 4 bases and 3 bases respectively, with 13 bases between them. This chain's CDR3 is CASSSVRENYEQYF. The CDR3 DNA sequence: TGTGCCAGCAGCTCGGTCCGCGAAAACTACGAGCAGTACTTC.

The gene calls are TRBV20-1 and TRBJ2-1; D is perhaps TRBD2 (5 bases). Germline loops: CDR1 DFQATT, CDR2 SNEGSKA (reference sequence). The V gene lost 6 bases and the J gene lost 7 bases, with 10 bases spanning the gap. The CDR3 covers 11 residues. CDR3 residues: CSATGLNEQFF. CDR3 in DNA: TGCAGTGCAACCGGACTTAATGAGCAGTTCTTC.

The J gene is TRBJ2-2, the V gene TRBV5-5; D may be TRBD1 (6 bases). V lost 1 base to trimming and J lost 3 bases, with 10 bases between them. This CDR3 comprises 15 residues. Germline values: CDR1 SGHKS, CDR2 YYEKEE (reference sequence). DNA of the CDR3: TGTGCCAGCAGCTTGACAGGGATAGACACCGGGGAGCTGTTTTTT. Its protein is CASSLTGIDTGELFF.

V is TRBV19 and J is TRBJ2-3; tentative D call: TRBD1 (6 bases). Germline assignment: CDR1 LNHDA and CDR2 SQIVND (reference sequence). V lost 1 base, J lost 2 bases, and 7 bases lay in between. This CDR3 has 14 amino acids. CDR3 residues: CASSIAGDTDTQYF. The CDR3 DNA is TGTGCCAGTAGTATAGCAGGGGACACAGATACGCAGTATTTT.

The CDR3 is CAWSVTNEKLFF. DNA of the CDR3: TGTGCCTGGAGTGTGACTAATGAAAAACTGTTTTTT. The chain uses TRBV30 and TRBJ1-4, with D uncertain. Germline values: CDR1 GTSNPN, CDR2 SVGIG (reference sequence). The V and J ends lost 0 bases and 2 bases respectively, with 1 base between them. The CDR3 extends over 12 amino acids.

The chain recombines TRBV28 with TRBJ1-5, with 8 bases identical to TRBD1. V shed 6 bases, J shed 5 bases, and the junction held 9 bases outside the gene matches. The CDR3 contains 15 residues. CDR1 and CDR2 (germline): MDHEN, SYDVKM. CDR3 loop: CASSPHQGADQPQHF. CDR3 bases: TGTGCCAGCAGCCCTCACCAGGGGGCGGATCAGCCCCAGCATTTT.

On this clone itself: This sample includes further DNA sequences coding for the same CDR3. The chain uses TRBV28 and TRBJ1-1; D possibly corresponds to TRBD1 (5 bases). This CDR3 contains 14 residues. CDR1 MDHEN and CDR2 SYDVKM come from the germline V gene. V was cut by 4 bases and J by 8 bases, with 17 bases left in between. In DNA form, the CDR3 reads TGTGCCAGCAGTTACCCGACAGAAATCCCCGAAGCTTTCTTT. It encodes CASSYPTEIPEAFF.

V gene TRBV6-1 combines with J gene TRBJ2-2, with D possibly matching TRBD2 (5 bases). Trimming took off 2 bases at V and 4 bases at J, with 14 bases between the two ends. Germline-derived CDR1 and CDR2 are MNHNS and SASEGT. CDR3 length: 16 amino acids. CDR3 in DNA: TGTGCCAGCAGTGAAATCGAGGGCTGGGGCACCGGGGAGCTGTTTTTT. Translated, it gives CASSEIEGWGTGELFF.

The CDR3 DNA is TGTGCCAGTAGTATAGGGGCAGGGACTGAAGCTTTCTTT. Translation gives CASSIGAGTEAFF. The J gene is TRBJ1-1, the V gene TRBV19; possible D gene TRBD1, 5 bases. The CDR3 sequence is 13 residues long. V shed 1 base and J shed 5 bases, with 8 bases lying between them. Per germline, CDR1 LNHDA and CDR2 SQIVND (reference sequence). Variable domain in full (rest from reference TRBV19 and TRBJ1-1): DGGITQSPKYLFRKEGQNVTLSCEQNLNHDAMYWYRQDPGQGLRLIYYSQIVNDFQKGDIAEGYSVSREKKESFPLTVTSAQKNPTAFYLCASSIGAGTEAFFGQGTRLTVV.

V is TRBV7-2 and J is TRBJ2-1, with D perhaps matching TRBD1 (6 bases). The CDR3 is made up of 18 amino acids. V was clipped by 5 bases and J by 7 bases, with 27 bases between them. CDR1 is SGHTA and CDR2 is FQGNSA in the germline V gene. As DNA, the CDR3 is TGTGCCAGCAGCCGTAGTCAGGCAGGGGCCGCGGGTAGGAATGAGCAGTTCTTC. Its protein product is CASSRSQAGAAGRNEQFF.